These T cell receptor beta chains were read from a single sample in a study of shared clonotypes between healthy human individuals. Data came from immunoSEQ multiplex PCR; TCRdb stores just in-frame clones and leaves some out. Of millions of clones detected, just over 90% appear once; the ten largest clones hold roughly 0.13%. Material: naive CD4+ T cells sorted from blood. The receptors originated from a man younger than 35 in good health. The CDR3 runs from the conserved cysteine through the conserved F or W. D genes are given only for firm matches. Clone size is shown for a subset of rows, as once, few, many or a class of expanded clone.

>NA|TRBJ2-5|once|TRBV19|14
CASKNQGSQETQYF
TGTGCCAGTAAAAACCAGGGCTCCCAAGAGACCCAGTACTTC
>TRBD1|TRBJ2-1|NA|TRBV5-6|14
CASSSPGQGDEQFF
TGTGCCAGCAGCTCACCGGGACAGGGCGATGAGCAGTTCTTC
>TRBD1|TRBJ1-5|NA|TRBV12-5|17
CASGLAPTGDSNQPQHF
TGTGCTAGTGGTTTGGCCCCGACAGGGGATAGCAATCAGCCCCAGCATTTT
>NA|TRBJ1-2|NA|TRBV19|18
CASSTTPGGPTRGYGYTF
TGTGCCAGTAGTACCACCCCCGGGGGTCCAACCCGGGGCTATGGCTACACCTTC
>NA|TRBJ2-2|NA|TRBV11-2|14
CASSLGRDSGELFF
TGTGCCAGCAGCTTAGGCAGGGACTCGGGGGAGCTGTTTTTT
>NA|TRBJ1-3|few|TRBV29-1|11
CSVLRGNTIYF
TGCAGCGTCTTGCGTGGAAACACCATATATTTT
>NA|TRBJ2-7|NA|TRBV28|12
CASSLIGREQYF
TGTGCCAGCAGTTTAATCGGGCGGGAGCAGTACTTC
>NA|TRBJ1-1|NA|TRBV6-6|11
CASSYRGEAFF
TGTGCCAGCAGTTACAGGGGTGAAGCTTTCTTT
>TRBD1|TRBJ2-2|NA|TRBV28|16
CASSSSGTGKTGELFF
TGTGCCAGCAGCTCCTCCGGGACAGGGAAGACCGGGGAGCTGTTTTTT
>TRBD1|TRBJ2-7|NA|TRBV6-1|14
CASSTGGAAYEQYF
TGTGCCAGCAGTACAGGGGGCGCAGCCTACGAGCAGTACTTC
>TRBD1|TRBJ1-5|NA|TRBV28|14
CASSLGQGAQPQHF
TGTGCCAGCAGTCTTGGACAGGGGGCTCAGCCCCAGCATTTT
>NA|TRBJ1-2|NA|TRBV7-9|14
CASSLGGLGDGYTF
TGTGCCAGCAGCTTAGGGGGCCTAGGGGATGGCTACACCTTC
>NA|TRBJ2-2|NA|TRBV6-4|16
CASSRSTTLNTGELFF
TGTGCCAGCAGTCGAAGCACGACTCTGAACACCGGGGAGCTGTTTTTT
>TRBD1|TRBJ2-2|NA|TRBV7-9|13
CASRGQGPGELFF
TGTGCCAGCAGGGGACAGGGGCCCGGGGAGCTGTTTTTT
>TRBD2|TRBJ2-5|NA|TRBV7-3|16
CASSRGRRGGLETQYF
TGTGCCAGCAGCCGCGGTCGGCGGGGGGGCCTGGAGACCCAGTACTTC
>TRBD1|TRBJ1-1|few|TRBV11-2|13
CASSFSRGQGAFF
TGTGCCAGCAGCTTTTCACGTGGACAGGGGGCTTTCTTT
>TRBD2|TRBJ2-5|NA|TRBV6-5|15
CASRPAGGYQETQYF
TGTGCCAGCAGACCAGCGGGGGGGTACCAAGAGACCCAGTACTTC
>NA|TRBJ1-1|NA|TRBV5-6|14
CASSPGGRYTEAFF
TGTGCCAGTAGCCCGGGAGGGCGGTACACTGAAGCTTTCTTT
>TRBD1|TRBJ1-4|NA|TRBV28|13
CASQGAEGEKLFF
TGTGCCAGCCAGGGGGCGGAAGGTGAAAAACTGTTTTTT
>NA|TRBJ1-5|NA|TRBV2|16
CASSEQGRLPNQPQHF
TGTGCCAGCAGTGAACAGGGCAGACTACCCAATCAGCCCCAGCATTTT
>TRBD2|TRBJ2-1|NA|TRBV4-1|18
CASSSGTSGGWGPNEQFF
TGCGCCAGCAGTTCCGGGACTAGCGGGGGGTGGGGCCCCAATGAGCAGTTCTTC
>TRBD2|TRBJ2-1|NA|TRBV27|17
CASSLSRGSGIYNEQFF
TGTGCCAGCAGTCTGTCTCGGGGTAGCGGGATCTACAATGAGCAGTTCTTC
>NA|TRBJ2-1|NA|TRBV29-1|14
CSVDEGHSYNEQFF
TGCAGCGTGGATGAGGGGCACTCCTACAATGAGCAGTTCTTC
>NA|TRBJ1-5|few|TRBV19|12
CASNEGMKPQHF
TGTGCCAGTAATGAGGGGATGAAGCCCCAGCATTTT
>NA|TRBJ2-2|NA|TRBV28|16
CASPPPGTSNTGELFF
TGTGCCAGTCCTCCTCCCGGGACTTCGAACACCGGGGAGCTGTTTTTT
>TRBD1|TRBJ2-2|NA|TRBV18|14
CASSRGGAAGELFF
TGTGCCAGCTCACGAGGGGGCGCGGCGGGGGAGCTGTTTTTT
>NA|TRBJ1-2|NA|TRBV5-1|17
CASSLSRDTFDNYGYTF
TGCGCCAGCAGCTTGTCCCGGGACACCTTCGATAACTATGGCTACACCTTC
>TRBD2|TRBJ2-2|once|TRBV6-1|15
CAGHSGGLNTGELFF
TGTGCCGGCCATTCGGGAGGATTAAACACCGGGGAGCTGTTTTTT
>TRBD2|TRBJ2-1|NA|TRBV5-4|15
CASSFSGGAFNEQFF
TGTGCCAGCAGTTTTAGCGGGGGGGCCTTCAATGAGCAGTTCTTC
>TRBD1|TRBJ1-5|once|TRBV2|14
CASTRDSSNQPQHF
TGTGCCAGTACCCGGGACAGTAGCAATCAGCCCCAGCATTTT
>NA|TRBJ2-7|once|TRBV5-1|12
CASSLPGNEQYF
TGCGCCAGCAGCCTCCCCGGAAACGAGCAGTACTTC
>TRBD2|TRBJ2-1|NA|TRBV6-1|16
CASSDRLAGAYNEQFF
TGTGCCAGCAGTGATCGACTAGCGGGAGCATACAATGAGCAGTTCTTC
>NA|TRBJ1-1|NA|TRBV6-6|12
CASSRQETEAFF
TGTGCCAGCAGTAGACAGGAAACTGAAGCTTTCTTT
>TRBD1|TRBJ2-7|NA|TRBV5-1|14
CASSLRQGADEQYF
TGCGCCAGCAGCTTACGACAGGGGGCGGACGAGCAGTACTTC
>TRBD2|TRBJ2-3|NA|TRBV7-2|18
CASSLRKGLAGFRDTQYF
TGTGCCAGCAGCTTAAGGAAGGGACTAGCGGGATTTAGAGATACGCAGTATTTT
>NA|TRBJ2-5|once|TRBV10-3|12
CAISESGETQYF
TGTGCCATCAGTGAGTCGGGCGAGACCCAGTACTTC
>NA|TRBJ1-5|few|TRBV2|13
CASTGGYNQPQHF
TGTGCCAGCACGGGAGGATACAATCAGCCCCAGCATTTT
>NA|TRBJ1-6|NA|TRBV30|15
CAWSVRQGMNSPLHF
TGTGCCTGGAGTGTACGTCAGGGTATGAATTCACCCCTCCACTTT
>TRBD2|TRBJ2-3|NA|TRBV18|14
CASSPGGRTDTQYF
TGTGCCAGCTCACCGGGAGGGCGCACAGATACGCAGTATTTT
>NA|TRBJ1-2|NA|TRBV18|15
CASSPAESRGYGYTF
TGTGCCAGCTCACCGGCGGAGAGCCGGGGCTATGGCTACACCTTC
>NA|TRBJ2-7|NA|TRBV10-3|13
CAISGGSFYEQYF
TGTGCCATCAGTGGGGGATCTTTCTACGAGCAGTACTTC
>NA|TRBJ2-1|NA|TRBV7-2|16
CASSLAWGSSYNEQFF
TGTGCCAGCAGCTTAGCTTGGGGGAGCTCCTACAATGAGCAGTTCTTC
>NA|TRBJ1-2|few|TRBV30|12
CAWEEQGHGYTF
TGTGCCTGGGAGGAACAGGGACACGGCTACACCTTC
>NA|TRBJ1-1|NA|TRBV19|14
CASSPKTGRTEAFF
TGTGCCAGTAGTCCAAAGACAGGTCGCACTGAAGCTTTCTTT
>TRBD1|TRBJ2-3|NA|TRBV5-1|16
CASSPGQKSGTDTQYF
TGCGCCAGCAGCCCGGGACAGAAAAGTGGCACAGATACGCAGTATTTT